This entry lists 23 T cell receptor beta chains sequenced from one sample in a study of cytomegalovirus exposure and HLA in healthy donors. The PCR had 60 Vbeta and 13 Jbeta primers. This table comes from immunoSEQ multiplex PCR, and its TCRdb copy is limited to in-frame clones, with some not included. The sample yields 120,000 or so clones, about 80% seen once. The sequenced sample consisted of PBMCs. The receptor source for this set is a woman in her fifties or sixties in good health and CMV-seropositive.

The V gene is TRBV5-1, the J gene TRBJ1-2, with D perhaps TRBD1 (5 bases). Trimming cost V 7 bases and J 4 bases, with 17 bases left between them. The germline V gene encodes CDR1 SGHRS and CDR2 YFSETQ. The CDR3 runs to 14 residues. CDR3 DNA: TGCGCCAGCTCGGCCGGGACTATGGGCTATGGCTACACCTTC. Protein product: CASSAGTMGYGYTF.

The chain employs TRBV5-1 and TRBJ2-3; TRBD2 is a possible D gene (6 bases). Germline-derived CDR1 and CDR2 are SGHRS and YFSETQ. This CDR3 region has 16 residues. Trimming removed 4 bases at V and 4 bases at J, with 19 bases between. Here the CDR3 DNA reads TGCGCCAGCAGCATACCGCCACTAGCATCCCCAGATACGCAGTATTTT. This codes for CASSIPPLASPDTQYF.

As regards this clone: A read error may produce the germline difference seen at one junction end. The V and J genes are TRBV18 and TRBJ2-5; no reliable D call. Germline values: CDR1 KGHSH, CDR2 LQKENI. The CDR3 has 12 amino acids. The CDR3: CASSPQRETQYF. CDR3 DNA sequence: TGTGCCAGCTCCCCACAGCGCGAGACCCAGTACTTC.

The chain recombines TRBV2 with TRBJ2-7, with 7 bases matching TRBD2. The CDR3 covers 14 residues. Looked up from germline, CDR1 is SNHLY and CDR2 is FYNNEI. J gave up 4 bases and V 3 bases, and 6 bases lay outside the gene matches. CDR3 sequence reads: CASSDREVTYEQYF. CDR3 DNA sequence: TGTGCCAGCAGTGATCGGGAGGTAACGTACGAGCAGTACTTC. Based on the CDR3 plus reference TRBV2 and TRBJ2-7, the full variable domain is EPEVTQTPSHQVTQMGQEVILRCVPISNHLYFYWYRQILGQKVEFLVSFYNNEISEKSEIFDDQFSVERPDGSNFTLKIRSTKLEDSAMYFCASSDREVTYEQYFGPGTRLTVT.

This chain uses TRBV29-1 with TRBJ1-2; 10 nucleotides align to TRBD1. Per germline, CDR1 SQVTM and CDR2 ANQGSEA. This CDR3 is 15 amino acids long. Trimming took 5 bases from V and 4 from J; bases not matched to a gene: 10. Here the CDR3 DNA reads TGCAGCGTTCCCGGACAGGGGGGGGGTGGCTATGGCTACACCTTC. This sequence encodes CSVPGQGGGGYGYTF.

This chain links TRBV25-1 with TRBJ2-1, with 15 positions matching TRBD2. The CDR3 is made up of 17 amino acids. Germline V gene sequence: CDR1 MGHDK, CDR2 SYGVNS. V dropped 6 bases and J dropped 10; count of bases not matched to a gene: 13. The CDR3 protein is CASRGTSGRSWSLEQFF. CDR3 bases: TGTGCCAGCAGGGGGACTAGCGGGAGGTCGTGGTCTCTAGAGCAGTTCTTC.

V and J are TRBV6-6 and TRBJ2-5; a possible D gene is TRBD1 (6 bases). CDR3 length: 15 residues. V lost 3 bases and J lost 3, with 14 bases in between. CDR1 MNHNY and CDR2 SVGAGI come from the germline V gene (reference sequence). The CDR3 spells CASSYWDKGKETQYF. The CDR3 nucleotides read TGTGCCAGCAGTTATTGGGACAAAGGGAAAGAGACCCAGTACTTC.

This clone has only one observation. The V and J genes are TRBV28 and TRBJ2-1; D possibly corresponds to TRBD2 (9 bases). The CDR3 is 16 residues long. Germline V lookup: CDR1 MDHEN, CDR2 SYDVKM. Between the trimmed V and J ends, which lost 3 bases and 6 bases, there was a span of 18 bases. The CDR3 DNA follows: TGTGCCAGCAGTTTTAGGCTAGCGGGACAGGTCAATGAGCAGTTCTTC. Its translation: CASSFRLAGQVNEQFF.

The V and J genes are TRBV6-5 and TRBJ1-2, with D possibly TRBD1 on 6 matching bases. Trimming took off 10 bases at V and 2 bases at J, with 17 bases between the two ends. This CDR3 spans 14 amino acids. Per the germline V gene, CDR1 is MNHEY and CDR2 is SVGAGI. CDR3 DNA sequence: TGTGCCATCCGACGGACAGATCGGAACTATGGCTACACCTTC. Translating gives CAIRRTDRNYGYTF.

V gene TRBV14 combines with J gene TRBJ2-7, with D hard to call. The V and J ends lost 4 bases and 6 bases respectively, with 10 bases between them. Germline values: CDR1 SGHDN, CDR2 FVKESK. The CDR3 extends over 12 amino acids. CDR3 region: CASSRSRLEQYF. CDR3 DNA sequence: TGTGCCAGCAGCCGTTCCAGACTCGAGCAGTACTTC.

The V call is TRBV15, the J call TRBJ2-1; 9 positions agree with TRBD1. The germline V gene has CDR1 LNHNV and CDR2 YYDKDF (reference sequence). V was pared by 0 bases and J by 6 bases, with 3 bases of the junction left unmatched. The CDR3 loop spans 15 amino acids. This chain's CDR3 is CATSRETGGGNEQFF. CDR3 DNA sequence: TGTGCCACCAGCAGAGAGACAGGGGGAGGCAATGAGCAGTTCTTC.

The genes are TRBV2 and TRBJ1-1; the D gene is possibly TRBD1 (6 bases). The CDR3 extends over 12 amino acids. V was pared by 2 bases and J by 5 bases, with 6 bases between. Germline V gives CDR1 SNHLY, CDR2 FYNNEI. The CDR3 sequence: CASSETGTEAFF. The CDR3 nucleotides read TGTGCCAGCAGTGAAACAGGGACTGAAGCTTTCTTT.

This clone was seen a single time. The chain recombines TRBV5-1 with TRBJ1-2; D is unclear. The V gene lost 0 bases and the J gene lost 0 bases, with 9 bases spanning the gap. CDR1 and CDR2 from the germline V gene are SGHRS and YFSETQ. The CDR3 contains 15 residues. CDR3: CASSLVGGTNYGYTF. DNA of the CDR3: TGCGCCAGCAGCTTGGTGGGAGGAACTAACTATGGCTACACCTTC.

This chain joins TRBV4-3 and TRBJ2-2; D is perhaps TRBD2 (5 bases). V shed 1 base and J shed 5 bases, with 11 bases lying between them. The CDR3 runs to 15 residues. Per germline, CDR1 LGHNA and CDR2 YSLEER. The CDR3 DNA is TGCGCCAGCAGCCAAGCCGGGGTTTGGACCGGGGAGCTGTTTTTT. Its protein is CASSQAGVWTGELFF.

This chain connects TRBV6-6 to TRBJ2-3; D remains ambiguous. The ends were cut back, 6 bases at V and 4 bases at J, with 8 bases in the middle. There are 12 residues in the CDR3. Germline V gene sequence: CDR1 MNHNY, CDR2 SVGAGI (reference sequence). CDR3 sequence (DNA): TGTGCCAGCAGGGCCGAGGCAGATACGCAGTATTTT. It encodes CASRAEADTQYF.

As concerns this clone: The junction shows a germline mismatch at one end, possibly a read error. The V call is TRBV7-9, the J call TRBJ1-2; 8 bases fit TRBD1. This CDR3 spans 14 amino acids. The germline V gene encodes CDR1 SEHNR and CDR2 FQNEAQ (reference sequence). This chain's CDR3 is CSSSWGGQEAGYTF. As DNA, the CDR3 is TGTTCCAGCAGCTGGGGGGGACAGGAGGCTGGCTACACCTTC.

The rearrangement links TRBV11-2 to TRBJ2-5; 9 nucleotides match TRBD2. The CDR3 runs to 13 residues. V shed 5 bases and J 5 bases; nucleotides not matched to a gene: 3. Germline V lookup: CDR1 SGHAT, CDR2 FQNNGV. CDR3 DNA sequence: TGTGCCAGCAGCCGGACTAGCGTGGAGACCCAGTACTTC. It encodes CASSRTSVETQYF.

This clone occurred a few times. The chain carries TRBV4-2 and TRBJ2-5, with D uncertain. CDR3 size: 14 residues. Looked up from germline, CDR1 is LGHNA and CDR2 is YNFKEQ. The V and J ends lost 3 bases and 0 bases respectively, with 8 bases between them. The CDR3 bases are TGTGCCAGCAGCCAGTACAGAAACCAAGAGACCCAGTACTTC. This encodes CASSQYRNQETQYF.

The rearrangement joins TRBV7-2 to TRBJ2-1; 9 nucleotides agree with TRBD2. The CDR3 is made up of 16 amino acids. CDR1 is SGHTA and CDR2 is FQGNSA in the germline V gene. The V segment lost 5 bases and the J segment 9 bases; nucleotides outside the gene matches: 14. CDR3 nucleotide sequence: TGTGCCAGCAGCCGCGGGGGTAGCGGGGGCTGGAGTGAGCAGTTCTTC. Translation: CASSRGGSGGWSEQFF.

The CDR3 region is CASSLRFEGTVPGYTF. CDR3 coding DNA: TGTGCCAGCAGCTTACGTTTTGAGGGGACAGTACCCGGCTACACCTTC. This chain links TRBV13 with TRBJ1-2, with 7 bases aligning to TRBD1. Germline values: CDR1 PRHDT, CDR2 FYEKMQ (reference sequence). This CDR3 spans 16 amino acids. The J segment lost 8 bases and the V segment lost 2 bases, leaving 14 bases of the junction unmatched.

The chain recombines TRBV27 with TRBJ2-3; tentatively, D is TRBD2 (6 bases). This CDR3 has 13 residues. V was shortened by 5 bases and J by 6 bases, with 12 bases between the two germline ends. The germline CDR1 and CDR2 sequences are MNHEY and SMNVEV (reference sequence). This chain's CDR3 is CASSMDYPDTQYF. Written as DNA, the CDR3 is TGTGCCAGCAGTATGGACTACCCCGATACGCAGTATTTT.

J is TRBJ2-1 and V is TRBV7-2, with 11 bases lining up with TRBD2. V dropped 0 bases and J dropped 3; count of bases not matched to a gene: 7. CDR1 SGHTA and CDR2 FQGNSA come from the germline V gene. This CDR3 is built from 18 residues. CDR3 in amino acids: CASSLASSGRPLYNEQFF. CDR3 nucleotide sequence: TGTGCCAGCAGCTTAGCGTCTAGCGGGAGGCCCCTCTACAATGAGCAGTTCTTC. Using reference TRBV7-2 and TRBJ2-1 for the parts outside the CDR3, the full variable domain is GAGVSQSPSNKVTEKGKDVELRCDPISGHTALYWYRQSLGQGLEFLIYFQGNSAPDKSGLPSDRFSAERTGGSVSTLTIQRTQQEDSAVYLCASSLASSGRPLYNEQFFGPGTRLTVL.

This clone was picked up one time. One end of the junction does not line up with germline, which may come from a read error. This sequence joins TRBV7-9 and TRBJ2-7; 14 nucleotides align to TRBD2. The CDR3 has 16 amino acids. Germline V lookup: CDR1 SEHNR, CDR2 FQNEAQ (reference sequence). CDR3 sequence: CSSSQGLAGETYEQYF. The CDR3 region has the DNA TGTTCCAGCAGCCAGGGACTAGCGGGGGAAACCTACGAGCAGTACTTC.